Below are 11 T cell receptor beta chains sequenced from a single sample in a study of T-cell reconstitution after alpha-beta-depleted transplantation in children. As it was prepared, the TCRbeta library received unique molecular identifiers. TCRdb used MiXCR to reprocess the PCR reads, holding one entry per CDR3 protein. The data contain around 72,000 distinct CDR3 sequences, over 4.5% of them singletons. The sample consisted of PBMCs, mostly from graft donor cells, taken 180 days after TCRalphabeta/CD19-depleted stem cell transplant. Receptors originate from a boy in the first two years of life who had a stem cell transplant for acute myeloid leukemia, so the T cells may come from the graft donor.

This clonotype was picked up many times. This chain uses TRBV29-1 with TRBJ1-2, with D possibly matching TRBD1 (5 bases). Germline CDR1 and CDR2: SQVTM and ANQGSEA. CDR3 length equals 12 residues. Trimming removed 1 base from V and 5 bases from J, with 8 bases in between. CDR3 coding DNA: TGCAGCGTTGAAGGGGCAGGGTATGGCTACACCTTC. It yields the protein CSVEGAGYGYTF.

In its sample, this clonotype was seen many times. J is TRBJ2-1 and V is TRBV20-1; tentatively, D is TRBD1 (9 bases). Germline values: CDR1 DFQATT, CDR2 SNEGSKA (reference sequence). V lost 6 bases and J lost 2, with 26 bases in between. The CDR3 runs to 18 residues. The CDR3 region is CSAQNRGLSGGAYNEQFF. The DNA for the CDR3 is TGCAGTGCGCAAAACAGGGGGCTTTCCGGGGGGGCCTACAATGAGCAGTTCTTC.

This clonotype was recorded at least ten times. The V call is TRBV10-3, the J call TRBJ2-7, with 9 bases lining up with TRBD1. The CDR3 has 15 amino acids. The V segment lost 2 bases and the J segment 3 bases; nucleotides outside the gene matches: 5. CDR1 and CDR2 (germline): ENHRY, SYGVKD. Here the CDR3 reads CAISEGTGQNYEQYV. CDR3 bases: TGTGCCATCAGTGAGGGGACAGGGCAGAACTACGAGCAGTACGTC.

This clonotype came up many times. The gene calls are TRBV28 and TRBJ2-1; maybe TRBD1 (7 bases). This CDR3 contains 16 residues. Germline V gene data show CDR1 as MDHEN and CDR2 as SYDVKM. With 4 bases removed from V and 0 bases from J, the gap between germline ends came to 13 bases. The CDR3 spells CASSSRGTFSYNEQFF. CDR3 in DNA: TGTGCCAGCAGTTCCAGGGGGACTTTCTCCTACAATGAGCAGTTCTTC.

This clonotype was recorded many times. The V gene is TRBV5-1, the J gene TRBJ1-2, with TRBD1 as a possible D gene (6 bases). The CDR3 loop spans 15 amino acids. Germline values: CDR1 SGHRS, CDR2 YFSETQ. Between the trimmed V and J ends, which lost 1 base and 9 bases, there was a span of 19 bases. CDR3 residues: CASSLTTGPISSYTF. Written as DNA, the CDR3 is TGCGCCAGCAGCTTGACAACAGGGCCAATATCCAGCTACACCTTC.

The chain links TRBV20-1 to TRBJ1-5; tentatively, D is TRBD1 (5 bases). The germline V gene has CDR1 DFQATT and CDR2 SNEGSKA (reference sequence). The length of the CDR3 is 16 residues. CDR3 loop: CCVTSLGPHSNQPQHF. The CDR3 bases are TGCTGTGTTACGTCCTTGGGGCCCCATAGCAATCAGCCCCAGCATTTT.

This clonotype was observed many times. The genes are TRBV12-3 or TRBV12-4 and TRBJ2-1, with D tentatively TRBD1 or TRBD2 (5 bases each). Trimming shortened V by 5 bases and J by 6 bases, and 17 bases separated the two germline ends. The CDR3 runs 15 residues. For the CDR3, the DNA is TGTGCCAGCAGTCTCCGGGACCTAAAGCGCAATGAGCAGTTCTTC. This encodes CASSLRDLKRNEQFF.

This clonotype was detected ten times or more. This rearrangement joins TRBV5-1 to TRBJ1-1; unclear D gene. The V and J ends lost 1 base and 4 bases respectively, with 11 bases between them. Germline V gene sequence: CDR1 SGHRS, CDR2 YFSETQ. This CDR3 spans 14 amino acids. Here the CDR3 reads CASSLRASGTEAFF. DNA of the CDR3: TGCGCCAGCAGCTTGCGGGCCAGCGGCACTGAAGCTTTCTTT.

This clonotype showed up many times. This CDR3 reads CSARGGDTQYF. The CDR3 DNA sequence: TGCAGTGCGAGGGGAGGAGATACGCAGTATTTT. The gene calls are TRBV20-1 and TRBJ2-3, with a tentative D call TRBD2 (6 bases). Trimming left V 6 bases short and J 5 bases short, with 9 bases between. The CDR3 runs 11 residues. Germline values: CDR1 DFQATT, CDR2 SNEGSKA (reference sequence).

This clonotype has ten or more counts. The V and J genes are TRBV11-2 and TRBJ2-7; D may match TRBD1 or TRBD2 (6 bases each). The CDR3 spans 14 residues. In germline, CDR1 is SGHAT, CDR2 FQNNGV. The V and J ends lost 4 bases and 8 bases respectively, with 18 bases between them. The CDR3 spells CASSWSSQGGQQYV. For the CDR3, the DNA is TGTGCCAGCAGCTGGTCGTCTCAAGGGGGGCAGCAGTACGTC.

This clonotype was counted ten times or more. The J gene is TRBJ1-3, the V gene TRBV15; no clear D gene. Germline values: CDR1 LNHNV, CDR2 YYDKDF (reference sequence). The ends were cut back, 8 bases at V and 2 bases at J, with 13 bases in the middle. The length of the CDR3 is 14 residues. CDR3 loop: CATGAGIPGNTIYF. DNA of the CDR3: TGTGCCACCGGAGCAGGAATACCTGGAAACACCATATATTTT.